The TCR beta chain described here comes from a study of OX40 agonist ivuxolimab in advanced cancers. Sequenced by immunoSEQ multiplex PCR; TCRdb stores in-frame clones only, minus some. This table has about 82,000 clones, approximately 85% appearing once. The CDR3 length is 13 residues. Germline V gene data show CDR1 as LNHDA and CDR2 as SQIVND (reference sequence). The V gene lost 3 bases and the J gene lost 1 base, with 6 bases spanning the gap. The receptor's source is an adult with an advanced solid tumor such as melanoma, head and neck, liver or kidney cancer. The V call is TRBV19, the J call TRBJ1-1, with D tentatively TRBD1 (5 bases). The sequenced sample was CD4+ or CD8+ T cells sorted from blood, obtained in a trial of the OX40 agonist ivuxolimab. CDR3 DNA sequence: TGTGCCAGTAGTATGGGGGGGAACACTGAAGCTTTCTTT. It yields the protein CASSMGGNTEAFF.